One and the same sample provided the 32 T cell receptor beta chains below, sequenced in a study of glioma-infiltrating T cells. Amplification of TCR alpha and beta CDR3 regions from RNA used iRepertoire nested multiplex PCR. TCRdb itself ran the multiplex PCR reads through MiXCR, one entry per CDR3 protein. The table has roughly 200,000 distinct CDR3 sequences, more than 30% seen once; the top ten hold around 20%. Sample: glioma tissue, nonneoplastic brain tissue, or PBMCs (not recorded which). Receptors originate from a human donor with low-grade glioma or glioblastoma, undergoing nonglioma brain surgery, or in good health (not recorded which).

The sample holds many counts of this clonotype. V is TRBV11-2 and J is TRBJ2-1, with 9 bases lining up with TRBD2. The CDR3 length is 15 residues. The germline V gene has CDR1 SGHAT and CDR2 FQNNGV. V was clipped by 5 bases and J by 2 bases; unmatched bases: 4. CDR3 in amino acids: CASSARLAAYNEQFF. CDR3 coding DNA: TGTGCCAGCAGCGCGAGACTAGCGGCCTACAATGAGCAGTTCTTC.

To note about this clonotype: This may be a read error: a much more frequent sequence differs by one nucleotide. V and J are TRBV29-1 and TRBJ1-1; D unresolved. The CDR3 spans 13 residues. V was pared by 3 bases and J by 7 bases, with 15 bases between. Germline lookup yields CDR1 SQVTM and CDR2 ANQGSEA. The DNA of the CDR3 is TGCAGCGTTGATAGGGAGACGTGGAATGAAGCTTTCTTT. Translated, it gives CSVDRETWNEAFF.

The chain uses TRBV3-1 and TRBJ1-1; D call uncertain. The CDR3 consists of 16 residues. Trimming stripped 5 bases from V and 3 bases from J, with 19 bases between. CDR1 and CDR2 (germline): LGHDT, YNNKEL (reference sequence). The CDR3 DNA sequence: TGTGCCAGCAGCGCCAGTTTTGCGGCTGAGGACACTGAAGCTTTCTTT. This gives the protein CASSASFAAEDTEAFF.

As to this clonotype: Since a much larger clone is just one base distant, this may be a read error. V and J are TRBV5-1 and TRBJ2-7; 7 bases are shared with TRBD1. J gave up 7 bases and V 2 bases, and 15 bases lay outside the gene matches. This CDR3 is built from 16 residues. The germline V gene has CDR1 SGHRS and CDR2 YFSETQ. For the CDR3, the DNA is TGCGCCAGCAGCTTATTTCCGACAGGGCTGGGGAATGAGCAGTACTTC. Its protein product is CASSLFPTGLGNEQYF.

About this clonotype itself: Being one base from a much bigger clone, this may be a read error. This likely comes from a read error, as the CDR3 has no conserved phenylalanine or tryptophan at its end. This chain joins TRBV10-3 and TRBJ2-3; D is possibly TRBD2 (6 bases). The V end was cut by 7 bases, the J end by 5 bases, with 7 bases between. The CDR3 has 11 residues. Germline CDR1 reads ENHRY; CDR2 reads SYGVKD. CDR3 amino acids: CAITGGDTQYS. The DNA for the CDR3 is TGTGCCATCACCGGGGGAGATACGCAGTATTCT.

The CDR3 spells CASSIVSLNTEAFF. The CDR3 DNA reads TGTGCCAGTAGTATCGTCAGTTTGAACACTGAAGCTTTCTTT. The rearrangement links TRBV19 to TRBJ1-1; D unclear. CDR1 is LNHDA and CDR2 is SQIVND in the germline V gene (reference sequence). Deletions cut 3 bases from V and 0 bases from J, with 8 bases between. The CDR3 runs to 14 residues.

In its sample, this clonotype was seen a few times. The rearrangement joins TRBV29-1 to TRBJ1-1; D ambiguous. The V and J ends lost 3 bases and 10 bases respectively, with 18 bases between them. The length of the CDR3 is 13 residues. Germline CDR1 is SQVTM and CDR2 is ANQGSEA. DNA for the CDR3: TGCAGCGTTGAGCCAACGCGGTTAGTGGGAGCTTTCTTT. Translation gives CSVEPTRLVGAFF. The full variable domain, completed using reference TRBV29-1 and TRBJ1-1, is SAVISQKPSRDICQRGTSLTIQCQVDSQVTMMFWYRQQPGQSLTLIATANQGSEATYESGFVIDKFPISRPNLTFSTLTVSNMSPEDSSIYLCSVEPTRLVGAFFGQGTRLTVV.

This clonotype was counted a few times. One junction end disagrees with the germline gene, perhaps due to a read error. The V and J genes are TRBV12-3 or TRBV12-4 and TRBJ2-3, with D perhaps matching TRBD1 or TRBD2 (5 bases each). This CDR3 has 12 residues. CDR3 bases: TGTGCCAGCAGCCGGGGCACATATACGCAGTATTTT. Encoded protein: CASSRGTYTQYF.

The chain carries TRBV5-5 and TRBJ1-1; TRBD1 might be the D (5 bases). V was pared by 0 bases and J by 4 bases, with 13 bases between. This CDR3 contains 15 residues. CDR1 and CDR2 (germline): SGHKS, YYEKEE (reference sequence). The CDR3 spells CASSLDPGSVTEAFF. The DNA of the CDR3 is TGTGCCAGCAGCTTGGATCCAGGGTCTGTCACTGAAGCTTTCTTT.

This clonotype was counted ten times or more. The rearrangement uses TRBV5-4 and TRBJ2-3; 10 nucleotides agree with TRBD2. The CDR3 sequence is 17 residues long. CDR1 and CDR2 (germline): SGHNT, YYREEE (reference sequence). V lost 4 bases and J lost 0; bases outside the gene matches: 8. CDR3 DNA sequence: TGTGCCAGCAGCATTCCCGGGACTAGCGTTAGCACAGATACGCAGTATTTT. Protein product: CASSIPGTSVSTDTQYF. Full variable domain (remainder filled in from reference TRBV5-4 and TRBJ2-3): ETGVTQSPTHLIKTRGQQVTLRCSSQSGHNTVSWYQQALGQGPQFIFQYYREEENGRGNFPPRFSGLQFPNYSSELNVNALELDDSALYLCASSIPGTSVSTDTQYFGPGTRLTVL.

This clonotype came up once. The chain joins TRBV5-4 to TRBJ2-5; 8 positions agree with TRBD2. With 6 bases clipped from V and 0 bases from J, the junction kept 4 bases outside the gene matches. CDR3 length equals 14 residues. Germline values: CDR1 SGHNT, CDR2 YYREEE (reference sequence). The CDR3 sequence is CASILAGNQETQYF. The CDR3, as DNA: TGTGCCAGCATCTTAGCGGGAAACCAAGAGACCCAGTACTTC.

In the case of this clonotype: Just one base apart from a much larger clone, this may be a read error. This chain uses TRBV7-6 with TRBJ1-3, with TRBD1 as a possible D gene (5 bases). Per the germline V gene, CDR1 is SGHVS and CDR2 is FNYEAQ. The V end lost 2 bases, the J end lost 6 bases, and 14 bases lay between the germline ends. The CDR3 consists of 15 residues. CDR3 loop: CASSLWPGGENTIYF. DNA for the CDR3: TGTGCCAGCAGCTTATGGCCGGGGGGTGAAAACACCATATATTTT.

There are many counts of this clonotype. V and J are TRBV7-2 and TRBJ2-2; D call uncertain. The V gene lost 3 bases and the J gene lost 1 base, with 9 bases spanning the gap. Germline-derived CDR1 and CDR2 are SGHTA and FQGNSA. The CDR3 is 15 residues long. As DNA, the CDR3 is TGTGCCAGCAGCTTTGGACCGCTGAACACCGGGGAGCTGTTTTTT. The encoded protein is CASSFGPLNTGELFF.

This clonotype was recorded at least ten times. CDR3 nucleotide sequence: TGTGCCAGCAGCCAAGCCAGCCTGGGACTAGCGGAATACGAGCAGTACTTC. The encoded protein is CASSQASLGLAEYEQYF. The J gene is TRBJ2-7, the V gene TRBV4-2; 11 bases align to TRBD2. J was trimmed by 4 bases and V by 1 base; bases with no gene match: 9. In germline, CDR1 is LGHNA, CDR2 YNFKEQ. The CDR3 length is 17 residues.

Points on this clonotype: One base away lies a much larger clone, so this may be a sequencing read error. The V call is TRBV18, the J call TRBJ1-3, with no clear D. Germline CDR1 KGHSH, CDR2 LQKENI. This CDR3 is built from 16 residues. The CDR3 sequence is CVSSKTQPSSGNTIYF. The CDR3 DNA is TGTGTCAGCTCTAAGACTCAACCGTCCTCTGGAAACACCATATATTTT.

The chain is built from TRBV11-1 and TRBJ2-2, with no clear D. Germline V gives CDR1 SGHAT, CDR2 FQDESV (reference sequence). The CDR3 contains 14 residues. With 2 bases removed from V and 2 bases from J, the gap between germline ends came to 6 bases. The CDR3 sequence: CASSLLPNTGELFF. CDR3 DNA: TGTGCCAGCAGCTTATTGCCCAACACCGGGGAGCTGTTTTTT.

This clonotype was seen more than once but under ten times. The rearrangement uses TRBV19 and TRBJ2-3, with D possibly matching TRBD1 (6 bases). The CDR3 covers 15 residues. Trimming took off 3 bases at V and 4 bases at J, with 14 bases between the two ends. The germline V gene has CDR1 LNHDA and CDR2 SQIVND (reference sequence). The CDR3 is CASSIAGEGADTQYF. In nucleotides, the CDR3 is TGTGCCAGTAGTATCGCAGGGGAAGGAGCAGATACGCAGTATTTT.

This clonotype was counted ten times or more. The chain uses TRBV14 and TRBJ1-3; no clear D gene. This CDR3 contains 16 residues. Trimming stripped 4 bases from V and 0 bases from J, with 13 bases between. Germline values: CDR1 SGHDN, CDR2 FVKESK. CDR3 amino acids: CASSLSSLSSGNTIYF. The CDR3 DNA sequence: TGTGCCAGCAGCCTCTCATCCCTCAGCTCTGGAAACACCATATATTTT. The full variable domain, its missing parts supplied by reference TRBV14 and TRBJ1-3, is EAGVTQFPSHSVIEKGQTVTLRCDPISGHDNLYWYRRVMGKEIKFLLHFVKESKQDESGMPNNRFLAERTGGTYSTLKVQPAELEDSGVYFCASSLSSLSSGNTIYFGEGSWLTVV.

This clonotype has a count of ten or more. The chain links TRBV4-1 to TRBJ1-1; D uncertain. This CDR3 has 13 amino acids. CDR1 and CDR2 (germline): MGHRA, YSYEKL. Trimming took 1 base from V and 2 from J, leaving 5 bases between them. The CDR3 sequence: CASSQGGNTEAFF. For the CDR3, the DNA is TGCGCCAGCAGCCAAGGGGGAAACACTGAAGCTTTCTTT.

CDR3 residues: CASKVMGGNQPQHF. In nucleotides, the CDR3 is TGTGCCAGCAAGGTTATGGGGGGCAATCAGCCCCAGCATTTT. The V gene is TRBV7-2, the J gene TRBJ1-5; D possibly corresponds to TRBD1 (5 bases). Germline-derived CDR1 and CDR2 are SGHTA and FQGNSA. Between the trimmed V and J ends, which lost 7 bases and 2 bases, there was a span of 12 bases. The CDR3 has 14 residues.

Concerning this clonotype itself: At one end the junction does not follow the germline gene, possibly because of a read error. V gene TRBV6-5 combines with J gene TRBJ1-2; weak D call: TRBD1 (5 bases). CDR1 and CDR2 (germline): MNHEY, SVGAGI. The CDR3 extends over 15 amino acids. This CDR3 is CASRPGQPTNYGYTF. DNA for the CDR3: TGTGCTAGCAGACCAGGACAACCTACTAACTATGGCTACACCTTC.

Note on this clonotype: Being one base from a much bigger clone, this may be a read error. V and J are TRBV4-1 and TRBJ2-3; D is ambiguous. V was shortened by 0 bases and J by 2 bases, with 18 bases between the two germline ends. The CDR3 is made up of 18 amino acids. Germline CDR1 MGHRA, CDR2 YSYEKL. CDR3 nucleotide sequence: TGCGCCAGCAGCCAAGATCCGTCGGGTCGCTCTCTCACAGATACGCAGTATTTT. Protein: CASSQDPSGRSLTDTQYF.

On this clonotype: Its ends do not fully match the called genes, so a read error is possible. The DNA for the CDR3 is TGTGCCAGCAGCCCGGGACTAGCGGGAGGTATAGAGACCAAGTACTTC. Protein: CASSPGLAGGIETKYF. The chain joins TRBV11-2 to TRBJ2-5; 15 nucleotides agree with TRBD2. Germline CDR1 is SGHAT and CDR2 is FQNNGV. This CDR3 region has 16 residues.

This clonotype has at least ten counts. V and J are TRBV29-1 and TRBJ2-1, with TRBD1 matching 10 bases. This CDR3 contains 13 residues. With 5 bases clipped from V and 7 bases from J, the junction kept 5 bases outside the gene matches. Germline V gives CDR1 SQVTM, CDR2 ANQGSEA. The CDR3 protein is CSVRTGGLNEQFF. The CDR3 bases are TGCAGCGTTCGGACAGGGGGGTTGAATGAGCAGTTCTTC.

The rearrangement uses TRBV5-6 and TRBJ2-1; D not certain. Between the trimmed V and J ends, which lost 4 bases and 7 bases, there was a span of 9 bases. The V gene's germline CDR1 is SGHDT and CDR2 YYEEEE. CDR3 size: 12 residues. The CDR3 coding sequence is TGTGCCAGCAGCCCCCACGAGAATGAGCAGTTCTTC. Translating it yields CASSPHENEQFF.

This clonotype was detected many times. This chain uses TRBV7-9 with TRBJ1-1, with a possible D match to TRBD1 (6 bases). CDR1 is SEHNR, CDR2 FQNEAQ, per germline (reference sequence). V was clipped by 4 bases and J by 6 bases, with 18 bases between them. The CDR3 is 15 amino acids. The CDR3 DNA reads TGTGCCAGCAGCTCCCTGACAGGTCCGGTTGCTGAAGCTTTCTTT. Translated: CASSSLTGPVAEAFF.

This clonotype was seen ten or more times. The chain carries TRBV6-2 or TRBV6-3 and TRBJ1-1; a possible D gene is TRBD1 (6 bases). Germline CDR1 and CDR2: MNHEY and SVGEGT. The CDR3 runs 13 residues. V lost 2 bases and J lost 10, with 14 bases in between. DNA of the CDR3: TGTGCCAGCAGTTACCCAGGACAGTTCGGAGCTTTCTTT. This gives the protein CASSYPGQFGAFF.

This clonotype was counted ten times or more. This sequence joins TRBV6-1 and TRBJ1-5; TRBD1 aligns across 7 bases. The germline V gene has CDR1 MNHNS and CDR2 SASEGT. The CDR3 extends over 13 amino acids. J gave up 8 bases and V 4 bases, and 5 bases lay outside the gene matches. CDR3 residues: CASSADRDEPQHF. The CDR3 DNA reads TGTGCCAGCAGTGCCGACAGGGATGAGCCCCAGCATTTT.

This clonotype was seen many times. The chain has TRBV7-8 and TRBJ2-5; D is undetermined. This CDR3 contains 12 residues. Germline V gene lookup returns CDR1 SGHVS and CDR2 FQNEAQ. V dropped 1 base and J dropped 5 bases, with 5 bases sitting between them. The CDR3 here is CASSLVSETQYF. The DNA for the CDR3 is TGTGCCAGCAGCTTAGTCTCGGAGACCCAGTACTTC.

The V and J genes are TRBV19 and TRBJ1-4, with 7 nucleotides matching TRBD1. J gave up 4 bases and V 7 bases, and 9 bases lay outside the gene matches. Germline V CDR1 and CDR2: LNHDA, SQIVND (reference sequence). This CDR3 has 15 amino acids. Here the CDR3 reads CASKLWDSRNEKLFF. The CDR3 DNA follows: TGTGCCAGTAAGCTCTGGGACAGCCGTAATGAAAAACTGTTTTTT.

The chain carries TRBV18 and TRBJ2-5, with D perhaps matching TRBD1 (5 bases). This CDR3 has 14 amino acids. Germline assignment: CDR1 KGHSH and CDR2 LQKENI. The ends were cut back, 1 base at V and 2 bases at J, with 8 bases in the middle. In nucleotides, the CDR3 is TGTGCCAGCTCACCACAGGGGCGACAAGAGACCCAGTACTTC. The encoded protein is CASSPQGRQETQYF.

This clonotype was seen ten or more times. The chain has TRBV2 and TRBJ1-4; D gene uncertain. CDR1 is SNHLY and CDR2 is FYNNEI in the germline V gene. The CDR3 totals 15 residues. V was clipped by 4 bases and J by 0 bases, with 9 bases between them. CDR3 in DNA: TGTGCCAGCAGTGCCGTAAGGTCAACTAATGAAAAACTGTTTTTT. Translation gives CASSAVRSTNEKLFF.